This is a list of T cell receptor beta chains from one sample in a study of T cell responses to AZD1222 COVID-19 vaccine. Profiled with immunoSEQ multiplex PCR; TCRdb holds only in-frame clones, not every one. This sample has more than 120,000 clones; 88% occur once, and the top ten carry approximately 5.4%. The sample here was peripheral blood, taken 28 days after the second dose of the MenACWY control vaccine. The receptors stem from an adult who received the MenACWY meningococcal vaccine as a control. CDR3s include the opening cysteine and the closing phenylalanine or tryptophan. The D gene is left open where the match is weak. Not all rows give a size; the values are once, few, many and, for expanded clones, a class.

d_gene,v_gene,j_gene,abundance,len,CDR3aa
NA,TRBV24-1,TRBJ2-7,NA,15,CATSGASDPSYEQYF
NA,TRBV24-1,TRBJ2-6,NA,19,CATSDFRQGRLSGANVLTF
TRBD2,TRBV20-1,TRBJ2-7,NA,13,CSASGTSYYEQYF
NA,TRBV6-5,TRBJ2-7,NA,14,CASSRRGPSYEQYF
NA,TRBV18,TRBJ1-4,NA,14,CASSLAGTYEKLFF
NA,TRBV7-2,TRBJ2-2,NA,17,CASSSSLRGAGAGELFF
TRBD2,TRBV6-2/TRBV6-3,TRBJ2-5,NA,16,CASSYGGLGLQETQYF
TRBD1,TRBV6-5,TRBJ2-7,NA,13,CASSRTGNGEQYF
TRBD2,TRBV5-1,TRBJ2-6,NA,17,CASSSSGGFSGANVLTF
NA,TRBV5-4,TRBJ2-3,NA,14,CASSLRTEGDTQYF
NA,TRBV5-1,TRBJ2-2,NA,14,CASSLPGDTGELFF
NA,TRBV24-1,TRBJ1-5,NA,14,CATSVHGLNQPQHF
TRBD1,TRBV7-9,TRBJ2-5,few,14,CASSSTGSVETQYF
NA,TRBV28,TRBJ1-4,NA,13,CASSLFREEKLFF
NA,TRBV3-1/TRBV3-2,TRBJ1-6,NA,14,CASSQVSLNSPLHF
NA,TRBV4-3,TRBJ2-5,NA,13,CASSSGPRETQYF
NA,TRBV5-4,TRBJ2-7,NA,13,CASSLQLYGEQYF
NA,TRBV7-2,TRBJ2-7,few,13,CASSSWTGYEQYF
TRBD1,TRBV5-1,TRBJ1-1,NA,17,CASSSLGTGKMNTEAFF
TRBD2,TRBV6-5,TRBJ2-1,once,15,CASSRLAGGGDEQFF
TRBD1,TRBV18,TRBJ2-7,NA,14,CASSPTGQGREQYF
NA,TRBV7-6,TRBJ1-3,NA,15,CASSLGQSSGNTIYF
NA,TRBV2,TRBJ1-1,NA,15,CATSKLGYSNTEAFF
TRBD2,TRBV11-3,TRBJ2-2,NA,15,CASSAGLANTGELFF
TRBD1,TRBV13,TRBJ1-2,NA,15,CASSLGTGVVYGYTF
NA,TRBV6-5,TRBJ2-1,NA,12,CASSYSGNEQFF
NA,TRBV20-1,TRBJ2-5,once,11,CSARAEETQYF
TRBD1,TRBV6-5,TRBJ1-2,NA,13,CASSYLTGGGYTF
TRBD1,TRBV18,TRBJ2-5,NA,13,CASSPDRQETQYF
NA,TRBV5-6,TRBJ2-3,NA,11,CASSFTDTQYF
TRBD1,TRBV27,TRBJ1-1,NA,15,CASSRVTGANTEAFF
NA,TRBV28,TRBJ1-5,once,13,CASTLLGTQPQHF
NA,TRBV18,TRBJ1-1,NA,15,CASSPGVTDLPEAFF
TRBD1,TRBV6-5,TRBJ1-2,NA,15,CASSLQGGNNYGYTF
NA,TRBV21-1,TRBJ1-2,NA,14,CASSKGQGGYGYTF